The 5 T cell receptor beta chains below all came from one sample that was sequenced in a study of T cell responses to AZD1222 COVID-19 vaccine. Here immunoSEQ multiplex PCR was the method, and the copy in TCRdb shows in-frame clones only, minus some. The sample lists roughly 130,000 clones, 70% to 90% occurring once. Sequencing used peripheral blood, obtained on day 0 of AZD1222 vaccination. All receptors derive from an adult in good health.

The chain uses TRBV5-1 and TRBJ2-3, with D tentatively TRBD2 (5 bases). The V end was cut by 1 base, the J end by 1 base, with 10 bases between. Per the germline V gene, CDR1 is SGHRS and CDR2 is YFSETQ. CDR3 length: 15 residues. The CDR3 bases are TGCGCCAGCAGCTTGAAACTAGAGGGCACAGATACGCAGTATTTT. Translated: CASSLKLEGTDTQYF.

The chain joins TRBV9 to TRBJ2-3; D gene uncertain. CDR1 is SGDLS, CDR2 YYNGEE, per germline. Trimming removed 0 bases from V and 1 base from J, with 12 bases in between. This CDR3 is built from 16 residues. In DNA, the CDR3 is TGTGCCAGCAGCGTAGTTCCCCATTGGGGCACAGATACGCAGTATTTT. This sequence encodes CASSVVPHWGTDTQYF.

V gene TRBV2 combines with J gene TRBJ1-6; D unresolved. Trimming stripped 6 bases from V and 0 bases from J, with 12 bases between. There are 16 residues in the CDR3. Germline CDR1 and CDR2: SNHLY and FYNNEI. The CDR3, as DNA: TGTGCCAGCAGCCCCCCGCGGAGCTCCTATAATTCACCCCTCCACTTT. It yields the protein CASSPPRSSYNSPLHF.

The chain has TRBV7-9 and TRBJ1-3; D is uncertain. Between the trimmed V and J ends, which lost 4 bases and 0 bases, there was a span of 16 bases. Germline values: CDR1 SEHNR, CDR2 FQNEAQ (reference sequence). The CDR3 runs to 17 residues. The CDR3 sequence is CASSSEGRLTSGNTIYF. Written as DNA, the CDR3 is TGTGCCAGCAGCTCCGAAGGTCGTTTAACCTCTGGAAACACCATATATTTT. The full variable domain, in which reference TRBV7-9 and TRBJ1-3 provide the parts outside the CDR3, is DTGVSQNPRHKITKRGQNVTFRCDPISEHNRLYWYRQTLGQGPEFLTYFQNEAQLEKSRLLSDRFSAERPKGSFSTLEIQRTEQGDSAMYLCASSSEGRLTSGNTIYFGEGSWLTVV.

V gene TRBV28 combines with J gene TRBJ1-1; 7 bases are shared with TRBD1. This CDR3 region has 15 residues. V shed 6 bases, J shed 2 bases, and the junction held 9 bases outside the gene matches. In germline, CDR1 is MDHEN, CDR2 SYDVKM. The CDR3 sequence is CASRLTDRLNTEAFF. The CDR3 nucleotides read TGTGCCAGCAGACTAACGGACAGGTTAAACACTGAAGCTTTCTTT.